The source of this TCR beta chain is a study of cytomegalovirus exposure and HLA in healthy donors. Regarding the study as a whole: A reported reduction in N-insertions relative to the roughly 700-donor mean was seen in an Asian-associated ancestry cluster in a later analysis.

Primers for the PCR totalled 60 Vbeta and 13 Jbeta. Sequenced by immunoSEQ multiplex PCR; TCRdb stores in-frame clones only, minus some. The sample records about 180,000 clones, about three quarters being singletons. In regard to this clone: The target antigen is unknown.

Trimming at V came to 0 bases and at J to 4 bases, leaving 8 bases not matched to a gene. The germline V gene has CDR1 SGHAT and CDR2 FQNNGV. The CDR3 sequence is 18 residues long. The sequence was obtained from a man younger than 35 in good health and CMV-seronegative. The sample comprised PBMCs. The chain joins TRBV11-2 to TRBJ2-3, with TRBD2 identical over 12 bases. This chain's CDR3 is CASSLDGASGRAADTQYF. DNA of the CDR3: TGTGCCAGCAGCTTAGATGGGGCTAGCGGGAGGGCTGCAGATACGCAGTATTTT.